Listed below are T cell receptor beta chains from one sample, sequenced in a study of shared clonotypes between healthy human individuals. Clones were sequenced by immunoSEQ multiplex PCR, and TCRdb holds only the in-frame ones, with some missing. Altogether 2 million to 2.5 million clones are present, more than 85% being singletons, with the ten largest covering 0.35% to 0.45%. The sample consisted of naive CD4+ T cells from PBMCs. These receptor sequences come from a man aged 18-30 years in good health. Some clones in this sample may be carry-over from other donors' samples. The CDR3 runs from the conserved cysteine through the conserved F or W. The order of the fields is clone size, D gene, J gene, V gene, CDR3 DNA, CDR3 protein. A D gene is named only where the DNA matches it firmly. Clone size is not always given. Where it is, it says once, few, many or a class for expanded clones.

clone size: NA; D gene: TRBD1; J gene: TRBJ1-2; V gene: TRBV18; CDR3 DNA: TGTGCCAGCTCACCACCGGGACAGGGGGCGGTAGGCTACACCTTC; CDR3 protein: CASSPPGQGAVGYTF
clone size: NA; D gene: NA; J gene: TRBJ2-5; V gene: TRBV5-1; CDR3 DNA: TGCGCCAGCAGCTTGTTGGGGCAGGGTGTTTCGGAGACCCAGTACTTC; CDR3 protein: CASSLLGQGVSETQYF
clone size: once; D gene: TRBD2; J gene: TRBJ2-1; V gene: TRBV5-1; CDR3 DNA: TGCGCCAGCAGCTCACAGACTAGCGGGTACAATGAGCAGTTCTTC; CDR3 protein: CASSSQTSGYNEQFF
clone size: NA; D gene: NA; J gene: TRBJ2-2; V gene: TRBV7-3; CDR3 DNA: TGTGCCAGCAGCTTAGCGACGAACACCGGGGAGCTGTTTTTT; CDR3 protein: CASSLATNTGELFF
clone size: NA; D gene: NA; J gene: TRBJ1-2; V gene: TRBV19; CDR3 DNA: TGTGCCAGTAGACAGGGACGAGGCTACACCTTC; CDR3 protein: CASRQGRGYTF
clone size: NA; D gene: NA; J gene: TRBJ1-3; V gene: TRBV18; CDR3 DNA: TGTGCCAGCTCACCACAGGGGTTTACTGGAAACACCATATATTTT; CDR3 protein: CASSPQGFTGNTIYF
clone size: NA; D gene: NA; J gene: TRBJ2-7; V gene: TRBV2; CDR3 DNA: TGTGCCAGCAGTCTAAGTCCTCAGCCCCACGAGCAGTACTTC; CDR3 protein: CASSLSPQPHEQYF
clone size: NA; D gene: NA; J gene: TRBJ2-7; V gene: TRBV30; CDR3 DNA: TGTGCCTCGGCCGGGGGAGACGAGCAGTACTTC; CDR3 protein: CASAGGDEQYF
clone size: NA; D gene: TRBD2; J gene: TRBJ2-3; V gene: TRBV29-1; CDR3 DNA: TGCAGCGTCACTAGCGGGAGTACAGATACGCAGTATTTT; CDR3 protein: CSVTSGSTDTQYF
clone size: NA; D gene: NA; J gene: TRBJ2-5; V gene: TRBV5-5; CDR3 DNA: TGTGCCAGCAGCCGCTCGCCGACAGCTCAAGAGACCCAGTACTTC; CDR3 protein: CASSRSPTAQETQYF
clone size: NA; D gene: NA; J gene: TRBJ2-1; V gene: TRBV9; CDR3 DNA: TGTGCCAGCAGCGCCCGAGCGGGACAAAAAGGGAATGAGCAGTTCTTC; CDR3 protein: CASSARAGQKGNEQFF
clone size: NA; D gene: TRBD1; J gene: TRBJ1-1; V gene: TRBV5-5; CDR3 DNA: TGTGCCAGCAGCGCGGGACAGGGTTGGGGCACTGAAGCTTTCTTT; CDR3 protein: CASSAGQGWGTEAFF
clone size: few; D gene: TRBD1; J gene: TRBJ1-1; V gene: TRBV7-9; CDR3 DNA: TGTGCCAGCACATCCGACAGGGGGAACACTGAAGCTTTCTTT; CDR3 protein: CASTSDRGNTEAFF
clone size: NA; D gene: NA; J gene: TRBJ2-7; V gene: TRBV19; CDR3 DNA: TGTGCCAGTAGTATCGGGGGACACCTATACGAGCAGTACTTC; CDR3 protein: CASSIGGHLYEQYF
clone size: NA; D gene: NA; J gene: TRBJ2-7; V gene: TRBV6-6; CDR3 DNA: TGTGCCAGCAGCAAGGGACCTCCCTACGAGCAGTACTTC; CDR3 protein: CASSKGPPYEQYF
clone size: NA; D gene: TRBD1; J gene: TRBJ1-4; V gene: TRBV7-9; CDR3 DNA: TGTGCCAGCAGCCCGGGGACAGGGGGATTTGAAAAACTGTTTTTT; CDR3 protein: CASSPGTGGFEKLFF
clone size: NA; D gene: NA; J gene: TRBJ1-5; V gene: TRBV7-9; CDR3 DNA: TGTGCCAGCAGCTCTGTAGGCGGGACACCCCAGCATTTT; CDR3 protein: CASSSVGGTPQHF
clone size: NA; D gene: NA; J gene: TRBJ1-2; V gene: TRBV5-1; CDR3 DNA: TGCGCCAGCAGCTTGGGTCCCCAGAGTAACTATGGCTACACCTTC; CDR3 protein: CASSLGPQSNYGYTF
clone size: NA; D gene: TRBD2; J gene: TRBJ2-7; V gene: TRBV6-1; CDR3 DNA: TGTGCCAGCTGCCTAGCGGGAGGGCCAAAAGAGCAGTACTTC; CDR3 protein: CASCLAGGPKEQYF
clone size: NA; D gene: TRBD1; J gene: TRBJ2-7; V gene: TRBV15; CDR3 DNA: TGTGCCACCAGCAGACCCGGGACAGGGGGGACCGAGCAGTACTTC; CDR3 protein: CATSRPGTGGTEQYF
clone size: NA; D gene: TRBD2; J gene: TRBJ2-7; V gene: TRBV16; CDR3 DNA: TGTGCCAGCAGCCCCCTTCAGGGACTAGCCAACGAGCAGTACTTC; CDR3 protein: CASSPLQGLANEQYF
clone size: NA; D gene: NA; J gene: TRBJ1-1; V gene: TRBV7-9; CDR3 DNA: TGTGCCAGCAGCTTCCGACGGGACACTGAAGCTTTCTTT; CDR3 protein: CASSFRRDTEAFF
clone size: NA; D gene: NA; J gene: TRBJ2-7; V gene: TRBV28; CDR3 DNA: TGTGCCAGCAGTCCCCCCCCTCAAAACGAGCAGTACTTC; CDR3 protein: CASSPPPQNEQYF
clone size: NA; D gene: NA; J gene: TRBJ2-6; V gene: TRBV11-2; CDR3 DNA: TGTGCCAGCAGCTTAGTCAGGGCTGGGGCCAACGTCCTGACTTTC; CDR3 protein: CASSLVRAGANVLTF
clone size: NA; D gene: TRBD1; J gene: TRBJ2-7; V gene: TRBV11-2; CDR3 DNA: TGTGCCAGCAGCTCCCTCCCGGGACAGTTGACCTACGAGCAGTACTTC; CDR3 protein: CASSSLPGQLTYEQYF
clone size: NA; D gene: TRBD1; J gene: TRBJ2-2; V gene: TRBV4-2; CDR3 DNA: TGTGCCAGCAGCCAAGAGGAGACAGGGCGTTACACCGGGGAGCTGTTTTTT; CDR3 protein: CASSQEETGRYTGELFF
clone size: NA; D gene: NA; J gene: TRBJ1-1; V gene: TRBV18; CDR3 DNA: TGTGCCAGCTCCCAACTTTCACAGGGTTTGAACACTGAAGCTTTCTTT; CDR3 protein: CASSQLSQGLNTEAFF
clone size: NA; D gene: NA; J gene: TRBJ2-7; V gene: TRBV7-9; CDR3 DNA: TGTGCCAGCAGCTCCAGACCCGGGTCCCCCTACGAGCAGTACTTC; CDR3 protein: CASSSRPGSPYEQYF
clone size: NA; D gene: TRBD1; J gene: TRBJ2-1; V gene: TRBV28; CDR3 DNA: TGTGCCAGCAGTGACCCGGGACAGGGGGTTAATGAGCAGTTCTTC; CDR3 protein: CASSDPGQGVNEQFF
clone size: NA; D gene: NA; J gene: TRBJ2-3; V gene: TRBV5-4; CDR3 DNA: TGTGCCAGCAGCTTGAGAAAGAGGGACGGCCTCACAGATACGCAGTATTTT; CDR3 protein: CASSLRKRDGLTDTQYF
clone size: NA; D gene: TRBD1; J gene: TRBJ1-5; V gene: TRBV19; CDR3 DNA: TGTGCCAGCCGGGACAGATATAGCAATCAGCCCCAGCATTTT; CDR3 protein: CASRDRYSNQPQHF
clone size: NA; D gene: TRBD1; J gene: TRBJ1-1; V gene: TRBV16; CDR3 DNA: TGTGCCAGCACCCCCGGGACAGGGGCGTCTGAAGCTTTCTTT; CDR3 protein: CASTPGTGASEAFF
clone size: NA; D gene: NA; J gene: TRBJ2-5; V gene: TRBV7-2; CDR3 DNA: TGTGCCAGCAGCTTTTTCGCGGGGATAAAAGAGACCCAGTACTTC; CDR3 protein: CASSFFAGIKETQYF
clone size: NA; D gene: NA; J gene: TRBJ2-1; V gene: TRBV4-1; CDR3 DNA: TGCGCCAGCAGCCAGAGACTACTCTCCTTAAATGAGCAGTTCTTC; CDR3 protein: CASSQRLLSLNEQFF
clone size: NA; D gene: NA; J gene: TRBJ1-2; V gene: TRBV7-9; CDR3 DNA: TGTGCCAGCAGCTTAAGTGGAGGGCACTATGGCTACACCTTC; CDR3 protein: CASSLSGGHYGYTF
clone size: NA; D gene: NA; J gene: TRBJ2-6; V gene: TRBV2; CDR3 DNA: TGTGCCAGCAGGGACAGCCTGAGGGCCAACGTCCTGACTTTC; CDR3 protein: CASRDSLRANVLTF
clone size: NA; D gene: TRBD2; J gene: TRBJ2-3; V gene: TRBV7-3; CDR3 DNA: TGTGCCAGCAGCCCAATAGCGGGAGGCGCAGATACGCAGTATTTT; CDR3 protein: CASSPIAGGADTQYF
clone size: NA; D gene: NA; J gene: TRBJ1-5; V gene: TRBV28; CDR3 DNA: TGTGCCAGCAGTTGGGGCAGGGCCGGACAGCCCCAGCATTTT; CDR3 protein: CASSWGRAGQPQHF
clone size: NA; D gene: TRBD2; J gene: TRBJ2-5; V gene: TRBV5-4; CDR3 DNA: TGTGCCAGCAGCCCGACTAGCGTACAAGAGACCCAGTACTTC; CDR3 protein: CASSPTSVQETQYF
clone size: NA; D gene: NA; J gene: TRBJ2-7; V gene: TRBV4-3; CDR3 DNA: TGCGCCAGCAGCCAGGATTACGCGTCTGCCCCCCAGCAGTACTTC; CDR3 protein: CASSQDYASAPQQYF
clone size: NA; D gene: TRBD2; J gene: TRBJ2-1; V gene: TRBV9; CDR3 DNA: TGTGCCAGCAGCGTCGGACTAGCGGGAGCTGGTATTGACTACAATGAGCAGTTCTTC; CDR3 protein: CASSVGLAGAGIDYNEQFF
clone size: NA; D gene: NA; J gene: TRBJ2-7; V gene: TRBV28; CDR3 DNA: TGTGCCAGCAGTTGGGAAGGGGGGTGGCTCAGCGAGCAGTACTTC; CDR3 protein: CASSWEGGWLSEQYF
clone size: NA; D gene: NA; J gene: TRBJ2-1; V gene: TRBV7-3; CDR3 DNA: TGTGCCAGCAGCTTAAACCCCGCCACCGGTGAGCAGTTCTTC; CDR3 protein: CASSLNPATGEQFF
clone size: NA; D gene: NA; J gene: TRBJ1-1; V gene: TRBV27; CDR3 DNA: TGTGCCAGCATTGGGACAACGAACACTGAAGCTTTCTTT; CDR3 protein: CASIGTTNTEAFF